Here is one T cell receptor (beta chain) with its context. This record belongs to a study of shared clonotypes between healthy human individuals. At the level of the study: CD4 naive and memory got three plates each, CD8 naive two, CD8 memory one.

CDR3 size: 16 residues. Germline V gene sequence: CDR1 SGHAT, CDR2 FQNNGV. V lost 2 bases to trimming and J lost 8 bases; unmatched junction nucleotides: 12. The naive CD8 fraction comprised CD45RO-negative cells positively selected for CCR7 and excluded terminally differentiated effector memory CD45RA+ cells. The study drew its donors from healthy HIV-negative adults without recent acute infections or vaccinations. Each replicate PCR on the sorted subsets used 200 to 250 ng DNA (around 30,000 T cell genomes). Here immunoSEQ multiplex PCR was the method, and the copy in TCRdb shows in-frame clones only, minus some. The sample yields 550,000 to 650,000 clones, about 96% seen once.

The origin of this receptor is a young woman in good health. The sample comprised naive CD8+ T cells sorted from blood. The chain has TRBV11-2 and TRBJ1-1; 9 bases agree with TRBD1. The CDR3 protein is CASSLPRDRAVGEAFF. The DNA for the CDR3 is TGTGCCAGCAGCTTACCCCGGGACAGGGCCGTAGGGGAAGCTTTCTTT.